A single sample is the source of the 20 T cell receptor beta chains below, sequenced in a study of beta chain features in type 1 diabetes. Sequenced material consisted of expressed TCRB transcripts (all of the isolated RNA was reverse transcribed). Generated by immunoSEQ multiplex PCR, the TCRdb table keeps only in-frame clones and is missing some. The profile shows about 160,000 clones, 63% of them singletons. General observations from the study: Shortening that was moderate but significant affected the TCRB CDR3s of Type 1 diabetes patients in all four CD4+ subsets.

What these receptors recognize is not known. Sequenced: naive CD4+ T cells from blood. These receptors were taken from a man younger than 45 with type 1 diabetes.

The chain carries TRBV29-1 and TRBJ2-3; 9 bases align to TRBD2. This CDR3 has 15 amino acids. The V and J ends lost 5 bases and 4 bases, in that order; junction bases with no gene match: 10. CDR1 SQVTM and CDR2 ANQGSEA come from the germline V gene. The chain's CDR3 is CSVYGTSRRADTQYF. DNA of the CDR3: TGCAGCGTTTATGGGACTAGCCGGAGGGCAGATACGCAGTATTTT.

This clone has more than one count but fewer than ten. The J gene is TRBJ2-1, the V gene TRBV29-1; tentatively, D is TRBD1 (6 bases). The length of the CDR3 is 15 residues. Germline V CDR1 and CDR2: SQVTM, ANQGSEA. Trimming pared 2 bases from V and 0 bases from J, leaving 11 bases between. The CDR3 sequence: CSVETDSSSYNEQFF. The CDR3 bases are TGCAGCGTTGAAACGGACAGCAGCTCCTACAATGAGCAGTTCTTC.

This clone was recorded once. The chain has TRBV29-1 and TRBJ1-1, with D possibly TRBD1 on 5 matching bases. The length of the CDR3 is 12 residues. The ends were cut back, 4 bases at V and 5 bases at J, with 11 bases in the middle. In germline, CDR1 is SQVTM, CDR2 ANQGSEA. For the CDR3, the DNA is TGCAGCGTTGTAAGGGGTAGTACTGAAGCTTTCTTT. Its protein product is CSVVRGSTEAFF.

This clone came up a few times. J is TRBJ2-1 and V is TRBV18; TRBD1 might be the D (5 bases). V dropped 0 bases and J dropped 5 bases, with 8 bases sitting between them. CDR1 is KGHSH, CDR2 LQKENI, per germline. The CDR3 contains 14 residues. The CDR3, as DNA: TGTGCCAGCTCACCACCGGGGCACAACAATGAGCAGTTCTTC. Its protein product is CASSPPGHNNEQFF. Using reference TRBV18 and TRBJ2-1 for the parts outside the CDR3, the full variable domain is NAGVMQNPRHLVRRRGQEARLRCSPMKGHSHVYWYRQLPEEGLKFMVYLQKENIIDESGMPKERFSAEFPKEGPSILRIQQVVRGDSAAYFCASSPPGHNNEQFFGPGTRLTVL.

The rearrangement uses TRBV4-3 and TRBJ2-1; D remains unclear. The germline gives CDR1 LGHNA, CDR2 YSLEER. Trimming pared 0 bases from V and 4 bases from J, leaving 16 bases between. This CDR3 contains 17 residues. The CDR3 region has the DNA TGCGCCAGCAGCCAAGATATGAGAGGCAGAACGTACAATGAGCAGTTCTTC. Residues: CASSQDMRGRTYNEQFF.

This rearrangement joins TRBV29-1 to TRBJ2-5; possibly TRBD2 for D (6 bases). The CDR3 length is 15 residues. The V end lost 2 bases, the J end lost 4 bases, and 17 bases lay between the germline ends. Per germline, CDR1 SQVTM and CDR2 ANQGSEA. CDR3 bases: TGCAGCGTTGAATGGAGGGGCCGTCGGGGAGAGACCCAGTACTTC. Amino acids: CSVEWRGRRGETQYF.

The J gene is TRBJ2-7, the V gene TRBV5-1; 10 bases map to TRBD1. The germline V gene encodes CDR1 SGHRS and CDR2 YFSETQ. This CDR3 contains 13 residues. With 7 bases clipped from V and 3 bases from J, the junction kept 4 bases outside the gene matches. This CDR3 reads CASAWDRGYEQYF. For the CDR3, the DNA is TGCGCCAGCGCATGGGACAGGGGCTACGAGCAGTACTTC.

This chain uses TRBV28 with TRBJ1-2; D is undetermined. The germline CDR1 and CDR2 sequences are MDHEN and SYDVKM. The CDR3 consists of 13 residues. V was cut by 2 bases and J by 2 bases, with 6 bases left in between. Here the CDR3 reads CASSLRQNYGYTF. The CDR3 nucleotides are TGTGCCAGCAGTTTAAGGCAGAACTATGGCTACACCTTC.

This chain's CDR3 is CASSGGTAREAFF. The CDR3 DNA reads TGTGCCAGCAGTGGGGGGACAGCCCGTGAAGCTTTCTTT. The chain carries TRBV25-1 and TRBJ1-1, with 7 positions matching TRBD1. This CDR3 region has 13 residues. Germline CDR1 and CDR2: MGHDK and SYGVNS. With 4 bases clipped from V and 7 bases from J, the junction kept 6 bases outside the gene matches. The full variable domain, in which reference TRBV25-1 and TRBJ1-1 provide the parts outside the CDR3, is EADIYQTPRYLVIGTGKKITLECSQTMGHDKMYWYQQDPGMELHLIHYSYGVNSTEKGDLSSESTVSRIRTEHFPLTLESARPSHTSQYLCASSGGTAREAFFGQGTRLTVV.

The CDR3 sequence is CAWSVTTGATEAFF. In nucleotides, the CDR3 is TGTGCCTGGAGTGTGACCACAGGGGCCACTGAAGCTTTCTTT. This chain joins TRBV30 and TRBJ1-1; 7 nucleotides agree with TRBD1. Per germline, CDR1 GTSNPN and CDR2 SVGIG (reference sequence). V lost 0 bases, J lost 4 bases, and 5 bases stayed unmatched. The CDR3 loop spans 14 amino acids.

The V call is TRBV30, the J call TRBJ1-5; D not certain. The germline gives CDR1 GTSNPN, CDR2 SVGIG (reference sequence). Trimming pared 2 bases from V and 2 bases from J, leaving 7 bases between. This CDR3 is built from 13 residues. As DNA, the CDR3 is TGTGCCTGGAGTAATGGGGGCAATCAGCCCCAGCATTTT. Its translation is CAWSNGGNQPQHF.

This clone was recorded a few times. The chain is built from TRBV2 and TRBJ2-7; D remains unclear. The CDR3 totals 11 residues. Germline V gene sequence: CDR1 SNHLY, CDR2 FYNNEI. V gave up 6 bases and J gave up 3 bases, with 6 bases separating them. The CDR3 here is CASSFVYEQYF. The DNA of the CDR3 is TGTGCCAGCAGCTTTGTCTACGAGCAGTACTTC.

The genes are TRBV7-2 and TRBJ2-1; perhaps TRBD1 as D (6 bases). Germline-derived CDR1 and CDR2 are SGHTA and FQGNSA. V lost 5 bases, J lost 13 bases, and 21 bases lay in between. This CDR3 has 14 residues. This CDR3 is CASSTQGQGNNQFF. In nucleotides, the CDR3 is TGTGCCAGCAGCACCCAGGGCCAGGGGAACAACCAGTTCTTC.

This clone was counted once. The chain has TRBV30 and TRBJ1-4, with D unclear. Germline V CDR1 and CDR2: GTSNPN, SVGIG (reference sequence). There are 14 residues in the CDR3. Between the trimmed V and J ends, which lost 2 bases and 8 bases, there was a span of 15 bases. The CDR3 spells CAWSFGSSAEKLFF. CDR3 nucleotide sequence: TGTGCCTGGAGTTTTGGGTCCTCCGCGGAAAAACTGTTTTTT.

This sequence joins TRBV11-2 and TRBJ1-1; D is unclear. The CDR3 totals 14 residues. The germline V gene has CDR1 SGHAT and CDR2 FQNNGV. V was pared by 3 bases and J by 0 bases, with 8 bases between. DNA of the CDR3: TGTGCCAGCAGCTTCCCGGGAATGAACACTGAAGCTTTCTTT. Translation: CASSFPGMNTEAFF.

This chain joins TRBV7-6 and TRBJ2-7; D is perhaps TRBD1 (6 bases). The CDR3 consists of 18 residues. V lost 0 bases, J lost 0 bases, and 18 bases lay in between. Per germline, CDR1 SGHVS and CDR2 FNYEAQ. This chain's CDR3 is CASSLALTGPSISYEQYF. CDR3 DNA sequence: TGTGCCAGCAGCTTAGCCCTGACAGGACCCTCGATCTCCTACGAGCAGTACTTC.

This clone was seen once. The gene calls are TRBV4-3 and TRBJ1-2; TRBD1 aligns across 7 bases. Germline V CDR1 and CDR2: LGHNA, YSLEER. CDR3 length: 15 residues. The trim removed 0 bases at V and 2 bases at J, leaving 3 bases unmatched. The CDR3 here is CASSQDKGANYGYTF. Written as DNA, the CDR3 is TGCGCCAGCAGCCAAGATAAGGGGGCCAACTATGGCTACACCTTC.

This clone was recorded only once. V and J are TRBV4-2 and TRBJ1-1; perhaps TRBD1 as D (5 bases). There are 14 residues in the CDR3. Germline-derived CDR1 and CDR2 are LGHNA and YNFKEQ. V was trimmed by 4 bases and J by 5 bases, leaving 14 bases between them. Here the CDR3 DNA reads TGTGCCAGCAGCCGGGAGGGACGGTTTACTGAAGCTTTCTTT. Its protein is CASSREGRFTEAFF.

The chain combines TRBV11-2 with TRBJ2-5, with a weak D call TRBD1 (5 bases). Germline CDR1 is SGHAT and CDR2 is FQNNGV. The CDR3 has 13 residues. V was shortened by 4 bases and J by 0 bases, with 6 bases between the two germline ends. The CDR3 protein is CASSSGYQETQYF. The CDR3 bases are TGTGCCAGCAGCTCAGGGTACCAAGAGACCCAGTACTTC.

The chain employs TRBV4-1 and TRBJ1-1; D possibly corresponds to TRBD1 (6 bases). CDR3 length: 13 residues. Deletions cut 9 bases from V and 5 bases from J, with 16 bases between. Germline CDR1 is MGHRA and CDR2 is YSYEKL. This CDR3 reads CASSRGAGTEAFF. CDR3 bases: TGCGCCAGTTCCAGGGGCGCGGGTACTGAAGCTTTCTTT.